The 27 T cell receptor beta chains listed next were all sequenced from one sample in a study of technical replicates of blood from a few donors. Sequencing used immunoSEQ multiplex PCR; TCRdb keeps in-frame clones, though not all of them. In the table there are nearly 80,000 clones, 85% to 95% of which are singletons. The material sequenced was T cells isolated from PBMCs. The source is a human donor in good health.

This clone was seen just once. The rearrangement links TRBV21-1 to TRBJ1-1; the table's TRBD1 call for D was not verified on the DNA. TRBV21-1 is shown as a pseudogene. The CDR3 is 11 amino acids. In DNA, the CDR3 is TGTGCCAGCTGGACAGTTGAGGAAGCTTTCTTT. Protein sequence: CASWTVEEAFF.

The V gene is TRBV2, the J gene TRBJ2-2, with D hard to call. The V and J ends lost 7 bases and 6 bases respectively, with 6 bases between them. Germline V gene lookup returns CDR1 SNHLY and CDR2 FYNNEI. The CDR3 is 11 amino acids. In DNA, the CDR3 is TGTGCCAGCAACAGCCCCGGGGAGCTGTTTTTT. Translated: CASNSPGELFF.

The chain uses TRBV19 and TRBJ2-7, with D perhaps matching TRBD1 (6 bases). CDR1 is LNHDA, CDR2 SQIVND, per germline (reference sequence). Trimming pared 3 bases from V and 2 bases from J, leaving 14 bases between. This CDR3 spans 15 amino acids. The CDR3 nucleotides read TGTGCCAGTAGTATCTCTACAGGGAAGCCCTACGAGCAGTACTTC. Translated: CASSISTGKPYEQYF.

The gene calls are TRBV6-1 and TRBJ2-7, with D hard to call. Germline CDR1 is MNHNS and CDR2 is SASEGT. The CDR3 covers 15 residues. V was cut by 1 base and J by 3 bases, with 13 bases left in between. CDR3 DNA: TGTGCCAGCAGTGAAGTAGTGGGCAGCCACTACGAGCAGTACTTC. Protein product: CASSEVVGSHYEQYF.

The V and J genes are TRBV2 and TRBJ2-7, with D possibly being TRBD1 (6 bases). Germline CDR1 is SNHLY and CDR2 is FYNNEI. V lost 6 bases to trimming and J lost 6 bases, with 15 bases between them. The CDR3 runs to 13 residues. CDR3 DNA sequence: TGTGCCAGCAGAAAACAGGGCCTGGGCGAGCAGTACTTC. Translating gives CASRKQGLGEQYF.

The chain couples TRBV6-1 to TRBJ1-1; D may be TRBD1 (5 bases). Germline values: CDR1 MNHNS, CDR2 SASEGT. V lost 2 bases and J lost 4, with 11 bases in between. The CDR3 runs 14 residues. The DNA for the CDR3 is TGTGCCAGCAGTGAAAGCTGGGGCGGCACTGAAGCTTTCTTT. Translated, it gives CASSESWGGTEAFF.

J is TRBJ2-2 and V is TRBV4-1; D perhaps matches TRBD2 (6 bases). V shed 6 bases and J shed 5 bases, with 13 bases lying between them. Germline V gene data show CDR1 as MGHRA and CDR2 as YSYEKL. The CDR3 covers 14 residues. CDR3 DNA: TGCGCCAGCAGAGGGTACGGGGGTACCGGGGAGCTGTTTTTT. It encodes CASRGYGGTGELFF.

The chain recombines TRBV27 with TRBJ2-1; 9 positions agree with TRBD1. CDR1 and CDR2 (germline): MNHEY, SMNVEV (reference sequence). V dropped 8 bases and J dropped 16; count of bases not matched to a gene: 12. The CDR3 has 12 amino acids. The CDR3 is CASYRPGQGNFF. CDR3 sequence (DNA): TGTGCCAGCTACCGACCGGGACAGGGCAATTTCTTC.

The chain joins TRBV7-9 to TRBJ1-5, with D possibly matching TRBD1 (6 bases). CDR1 is SEHNR, CDR2 FQNEAQ, per germline (reference sequence). The CDR3 consists of 16 residues. V was pared by 2 bases and J by 7 bases, with 18 bases between. CDR3 sequence reads: CASSLFVVGAGQPQHF. The CDR3 coding sequence is TGTGCCAGCAGCTTATTCGTAGTGGGGGCAGGCCAGCCCCAGCATTTT.

This chain uses TRBV12-5 with TRBJ1-1; 7 bases match TRBD1. This CDR3 is built from 14 residues. Germline V gene lookup returns CDR1 LGHNT and CDR2 FRNRAP. The trim removed 2 bases at V and 6 bases at J, leaving 6 bases unmatched. The CDR3: CASGLTGEDAEAFF. The CDR3 nucleotides read TGTGCTAGTGGTTTGACAGGGGAGGACGCTGAAGCTTTCTTT. The whole variable domain, remainder taken from reference TRBV12-5 and TRBJ1-1, is DARVTQTPRHKVTEMGQEVTMRCQPILGHNTVFWYRQTMMQGLELLAYFRNRAPLDDSGMPKDRFSAEMPDATLATLKIQPSEPRDSAVYFCASGLTGEDAEAFFGQGTRLTVV.

Note on this clone: The identical CDR3 is also encoded by other nucleotide sequences in the sample. The chain carries TRBV5-4 and TRBJ2-7, with 9 bases matching TRBD1. The CDR3 has 14 residues. Trimming removed 0 bases from V and 2 bases from J; junction bases left unmatched: 0. Germline loops: CDR1 SGHNT, CDR2 YYREEE (reference sequence). CDR3 protein: CASSLGQGAYEQYF. CDR3 sequence (DNA): TGTGCCAGCAGCTTGGGACAGGGGGCCTACGAGCAGTACTTC.

In its sample, this clone was seen once. The V and J genes are TRBV6-5 and TRBJ2-7; TRBD1 agrees at 10 bases. There are 14 residues in the CDR3. The J segment lost 3 bases and the V segment lost 4 bases, leaving 3 bases of the junction unmatched. Looked up from germline, CDR1 is MNHEY and CDR2 is SVGAGI. CDR3 protein: CASSSRDRGYEQYF. The CDR3 DNA follows: TGTGCCAGCAGTTCTAGGGACAGGGGCTACGAGCAGTACTTC.

J is TRBJ1-4 and V is TRBV7-8; D remains unclear. The CDR3 extends over 15 amino acids. V was trimmed by 8 bases and J by 0 bases, leaving 13 bases between them. CDR1 and CDR2 (germline): SGHVS, FQNEAQ. The CDR3 sequence: CASRNTESTNEKLFF. Here the CDR3 DNA reads TGTGCCAGCCGAAACACAGAGTCAACTAATGAAAAACTGTTTTTT.

V usage is TRBV5-6 and J usage is TRBJ2-7, with a weak D call TRBD2 (5 bases). Germline assignment: CDR1 SGHDT and CDR2 YYEEEE. The CDR3 totals 14 residues. V lost 0 bases and J 0 bases, leaving 7 bases between the germline ends. The CDR3 coding sequence is TGTGCCAGCAGCTTGGAGCGGACCTCCTACGAGCAGTACTTC. This codes for CASSLERTSYEQYF.

This chain links TRBV7-3 with TRBJ2-7; D perhaps matches TRBD2 (6 bases). The CDR3 loop spans 14 amino acids. Germline CDR1 SGHTA, CDR2 FQGTGA. Trimming left V 5 bases short and J 2 bases short, with 13 bases between. CDR3 amino acids: CASSPGRVPYEQYF. CDR3 sequence (DNA): TGTGCCAGCAGCCCCGGGAGAGTCCCCTACGAGCAGTACTTC. The complete variable domain, with remaining parts taken from reference TRBV7-3 and TRBJ2-7, reads GAGVSQTPSNKVTEKGKYVELRCDPISGHTALYWYRQSLGQGPEFLIYFQGTGAADDSGLPNDRFFAVRPEGSVSTLKIQRTERGDSAVYLCASSPGRVPYEQYFGPGTRLTVT.

V is TRBV6-5 and J is TRBJ1-4, with no clear D. Trimming removed 11 bases at V and 0 bases at J, with 13 bases between. CDR3 length equals 14 residues. The germline V gene has CDR1 MNHEY and CDR2 SVGAGI. CDR3 DNA sequence: TGTGCCGCCTCGTCGGCGGCAACTAATGAAAAACTGTTTTTT. Its translation is CAASSAATNEKLFF.

This chain connects TRBV5-4 to TRBJ2-1, with D possibly being TRBD2 (7 bases). CDR1 SGHNT and CDR2 YYREEE come from the germline V gene (reference sequence). The CDR3 extends over 16 amino acids. Trimming took 0 bases from V and 2 from J, leaving 12 bases between them. The CDR3 DNA follows: TGTGCCAGCAGCTTGGGTGGGAGGGGGACCTACAATGAGCAGTTCTTC. Amino acid sequence: CASSLGGRGTYNEQFF. The full variable domain, in which reference TRBV5-4 and TRBJ2-1 provide the parts outside the CDR3, is ETGVTQSPTHLIKTRGQQVTLRCSSQSGHNTVSWYQQALGQGPQFIFQYYREEENGRGNFPPRFSGLQFPNYSSELNVNALELDDSALYLCASSLGGRGTYNEQFFGPGTRLTVL.

The gene calls are TRBV27 and TRBJ2-7; 10 bases agree with TRBD1. The junction had 18 bases not matched to a gene; V was cut back by 10 bases and J by 6 bases. Germline CDR1 reads MNHEY; CDR2 reads SMNVEV (reference sequence). CDR3 length: 16 amino acids. CDR3 sequence reads: CATSRDRGPLGGEQYF. The DNA for the CDR3 is TGTGCCACCAGCCGGGACAGGGGACCCCTGGGGGGCGAGCAGTACTTC.

This clone was counted once. The genes are TRBV5-4 and TRBJ1-1; D is possibly TRBD1 (5 bases). The CDR3 has 14 residues. Trimming left V 2 bases short and J 1 base short, with 9 bases between. Germline assignment: CDR1 SGHNT and CDR2 YYREEE (reference sequence). The CDR3 sequence: CASSFRGENTEAFF. In nucleotides, the CDR3 is TGTGCCAGCAGCTTTAGGGGTGAGAACACTGAAGCTTTCTTT.

This clone was recorded only once. J is TRBJ2-7 and V is TRBV5-6, with 7 bases lining up with TRBD2. V was pared by 4 bases and J by 3 bases, with 7 bases of the junction left unmatched. This CDR3 spans 14 amino acids. Germline CDR1 SGHDT, CDR2 YYEEEE. The CDR3 here is CASSEVGLLYEQYF. The DNA of the CDR3 is TGTGCCAGCAGCGAAGTGGGACTACTCTACGAGCAGTACTTC.

J is TRBJ1-1 and V is TRBV29-1; D is undetermined. The CDR3 spans 13 residues. Trimming shortened V by 5 bases and J by 6 bases, and 16 bases separated the two germline ends. Germline assignment: CDR1 SQVTM and CDR2 ANQGSEA. The CDR3 sequence: CSVSLRLGPEAFF. The CDR3 DNA follows: TGCAGCGTTTCCCTCAGGTTAGGTCCTGAAGCTTTCTTT.

This clone was seen a few times. This specimen includes other DNA sequences encoding the same CDR3. The chain is built from TRBV2 and TRBJ1-2; 8 bases are a match to TRBD1. The CDR3 spans 13 residues. The V segment lost 4 bases and the J segment 4 bases; nucleotides outside the gene matches: 2. Looked up from germline, CDR1 is SNHLY and CDR2 is FYNNEI. CDR3 nucleotide sequence: TGTGCCAGCAGTGGAGGACAGGGCTATGGCTACACCTTC. The encoded protein is CASSGGQGYGYTF.

The CDR3 DNA sequence: TGTGCCAGCAGCTTAGGGGGCAATGAGCAGTTCTTC. Translated: CASSLGGNEQFF. The chain joins TRBV5-6 to TRBJ2-1; D might be TRBD1 (6 bases). Germline V gene data show CDR1 as SGHDT and CDR2 as YYEEEE. Trimming took off 2 bases at V and 6 bases at J, with 6 bases between the two ends. The CDR3 is 12 amino acids.

The chain links TRBV10-3 to TRBJ2-7; 10 positions agree with TRBD2. The germline V gene encodes CDR1 ENHRY and CDR2 SYGVKD. The V and J ends lost 6 bases and 3 bases, in that order; junction bases with no gene match: 5. The CDR3 sequence is 14 residues long. Here the CDR3 reads CAIRGGTSDYEQYF. The CDR3 DNA follows: TGTGCCATCAGGGGCGGGACTAGCGACTACGAGCAGTACTTC.

The V gene is TRBV12-5, the J gene TRBJ1-1; D not certain. The V end lost 0 bases, the J end lost 2 bases, and 13 bases lay between the germline ends. This CDR3 contains 16 residues. Germline loops: CDR1 LGHNT, CDR2 FRNRAP. The CDR3 nucleotides are TGTGCTAGTGGTTTGGTAACTGTCAACCTAAACACTGAAGCTTTCTTT. It codes for CASGLVTVNLNTEAFF.

V and J are TRBV15 and TRBJ2-1; D gene unclear. CDR1 and CDR2 (germline): LNHNV, YYDKDF (reference sequence). This CDR3 contains 14 residues. V lost 0 bases and J lost 7, with 10 bases in between. CDR3 nucleotide sequence: TGTGCCACCAGCAGAGATGCCGAGATGAATGAGCAGTTCTTC. This codes for CATSRDAEMNEQFF.

The chain is built from TRBV9 and TRBJ2-5, with 11 nucleotides matching TRBD2. The germline gives CDR1 SGDLS, CDR2 YYNGEE. Trimming at V came to 4 bases and at J to 5 bases, leaving 10 bases not matched to a gene. CDR3 length: 16 residues. CDR3 in amino acids: CASSSGTSGSVETQYF. The CDR3, as DNA: TGTGCCAGCAGCTCAGGTACTAGCGGGAGTGTGGAGACCCAGTACTTC. Supplemented by reference TRBV9 and TRBJ2-5, the full variable domain reads DSGVTQTPKHLITATGQRVTLRCSPRSGDLSVYWYQQSLDQGLQFLIQYYNGEERAKGNILERFSAQQFPDLHSELNLSSLELGDSALYFCASSSGTSGSVETQYFGPGTRLLVL.